The next 18 T cell receptor beta chains were all read from a single sample in a study of beta chain features in type 1 diabetes. Study results and limitations: The study found moderately but significantly shorter TCRB CDR3s in all four CD4+ subsets of Type 1 diabetes patients.

These receptors have no known antigen. The study reverse transcribed the entire isolated RNA, so it sequenced expressed TCRB transcripts. Clones were read by immunoSEQ multiplex PCR, and TCRdb kept only the in-frame ones, dropping some. The sample includes hundreds of thousands of clones, 11% to 15% seen only once; the top ten take roughly 0.04%. Material: naive CD4+ T cells from blood. The receptors come from a man aged 18 to 30 with type 1 diabetes.

V is TRBV11-1 and J is TRBJ2-3; D call uncertain. Germline lookup yields CDR1 SGHAT and CDR2 FQDESV (reference sequence). V was trimmed by 1 base and J by 0 bases, leaving 17 bases between them. CDR3 length: 18 amino acids. Here the CDR3 DNA reads TGTGCCAGCAGCTTAGATGAGTTCAGCGAGCCAAGCACAGATACGCAGTATTTT. Translating it yields CASSLDEFSEPSTDTQYF.

The V gene is TRBV28, the J gene TRBJ1-6; D is ambiguous. Germline V CDR1 and CDR2: MDHEN, SYDVKM. CDR3 size: 12 residues. V shed 6 bases and J shed 9 bases, with 9 bases lying between them. The CDR3 here is CASSMWGSPLHF. In DNA, the CDR3 is TGTGCCAGCAGCATGTGGGGTTCACCCCTCCACTTT.

This clone occurred a few times. The J gene is TRBJ1-5, the V gene TRBV27, with 7 bases matching TRBD1. Germline CDR1 is MNHEY and CDR2 is SMNVEV (reference sequence). This CDR3 is built from 15 residues. J was trimmed by 0 bases and V by 5 bases; bases with no gene match: 4. In nucleotides, the CDR3 is TGTGCCAGCAGTATAAGGGGGCTTAGCAATCAGCCCCAGCATTTT. This codes for CASSIRGLSNQPQHF.

The rearrangement joins TRBV28 to TRBJ1-5, with D unclear. Trimming shortened V by 2 bases and J by 0 bases, and 8 bases separated the two germline ends. CDR1 MDHEN and CDR2 SYDVKM come from the germline V gene. The CDR3 length is 15 residues. The CDR3 protein is CASSLGTRSNQPQHF. The CDR3 DNA sequence: TGTGCCAGCAGTTTAGGTACCCGTAGCAATCAGCCCCAGCATTTT.

This clone showed up just a few times. The rearrangement links TRBV7-2 to TRBJ2-7; possibly TRBD1 for D (5 bases). Germline loops: CDR1 SGHTA, CDR2 FQGNSA. Trimming pared 5 bases from V and 5 bases from J, leaving 16 bases between. This CDR3 has 14 residues. The CDR3 loop is CASSRMIGAHEQYF. CDR3 coding DNA: TGTGCCAGCAGCCGAATGATTGGGGCCCACGAGCAGTACTTC.

This clone was found a few times. This chain uses TRBV4-3 with TRBJ2-3; a possible D gene is TRBD2 (7 bases). The CDR3 extends over 18 amino acids. V was shortened by 4 bases and J by 1 base, with 21 bases between the two germline ends. Germline lookup yields CDR1 LGHNA and CDR2 YSLEER. The DNA of the CDR3 is TGCGCCAGCAGCCCCCGGCTCCGGACCGGGGGGCGCACAGATACGCAGTATTTT. Its translation: CASSPRLRTGGRTDTQYF.

This clone came up a few times. The V call is TRBV28, the J call TRBJ2-7; 13 bases map to TRBD2. The CDR3 spans 16 residues. Germline loops: CDR1 MDHEN, CDR2 SYDVKM. With 5 bases clipped from V and 4 bases from J, the junction kept 8 bases outside the gene matches. The CDR3 DNA reads as TGTGCCAGCAGTACCGGGACTAGCGGGGCCCGATACGAGCAGTACTTC. Its translation is CASSTGTSGARYEQYF.

The chain couples TRBV2 to TRBJ2-3; D could derive from TRBD1 or TRBD2 (5 bases each). The CDR3 runs to 15 residues. CDR1 is SNHLY and CDR2 is FYNNEI in the germline V gene. Trimming shortened V by 6 bases and J by 1 base, and 14 bases separated the two germline ends. The CDR3, as DNA: TGTGCCAGCAGCCCCCCCTGGGACCGCACAGATACGCAGTATTTT. Its protein is CASSPPWDRTDTQYF.

The chain joins TRBV9 to TRBJ2-2; 9 bases match TRBD2. There are 17 residues in the CDR3. Germline V gives CDR1 SGDLS, CDR2 YYNGEE. The trim removed 3 bases at V and 1 base at J, leaving 7 bases unmatched. CDR3 loop: CASSGASGVGNTGELFF. In DNA, the CDR3 is TGTGCCAGCAGCGGAGCTAGCGGGGTTGGGAACACCGGGGAGCTGTTTTTT.

This clone came up a few times. The chain is built from TRBV27 and TRBJ1-6; perhaps TRBD1 as D (5 bases). Trimming took off 3 bases at V and 5 bases at J, with 11 bases between the two ends. CDR1 and CDR2 from the germline V gene are MNHEY and SMNVEV (reference sequence). This CDR3 has 15 residues. CDR3 in amino acids: CASSFWGSNNSPLHF. For the CDR3, the DNA is TGTGCCAGCAGTTTCTGGGGGAGTAATAATTCACCCCTCCACTTT.

Only a few counts were recorded for this clone. The same CDR3 arises from other DNA sequences in this sample as well. The chain has TRBV29-1 and TRBJ1-1; maybe TRBD1 (5 bases). Germline lookup yields CDR1 SQVTM and CDR2 ANQGSEA. The CDR3 covers 13 residues. Trimming left V 6 bases short and J 3 bases short, with 14 bases between. DNA for the CDR3: TGCAGCGTACGCCAGGGTTCCGACACTGAAGCTTTCTTT. It translates to CSVRQGSDTEAFF.

The rearrangement joins TRBV23-1 to TRBJ1-1; 9 bases are a match to TRBD1. TRBV23-1 is sorted into the ORF group, with uncertain function. V was pared by 8 bases and J by 0 bases, with 7 bases of the junction left unmatched. The CDR3 runs 15 residues. The CDR3 nucleotides read TGCGCCAGCCCGGGACAGGGTGCGCTGAACACTGAAGCTTTCTTT. It translates to CASPGQGALNTEAFF.

The chain has TRBV4-2 and TRBJ2-3, with a weak D call TRBD2 (5 bases). The germline V and J ends were trimmed by 1 base and 3 bases, with 14 bases remaining between them. Germline values: CDR1 LGHNA, CDR2 YNFKEQ. CDR3 length: 16 residues. Here the CDR3 DNA reads TGTGCCAGCAGCCAAGGAGGAATGGTAGCGACAGATACGCAGTATTTT. It translates to CASSQGGMVATDTQYF.

The J gene is TRBJ1-2, the V gene TRBV25-1; 8 positions agree with TRBD1. Germline V gene lookup returns CDR1 MGHDK and CDR2 SYGVNS. The CDR3 consists of 16 residues. The trim removed 4 bases at V and 2 bases at J, leaving 9 bases unmatched. The chain's CDR3 is CASSARTGLSNYGYTF. Written as DNA, the CDR3 is TGTGCCAGCAGTGCCAGGACAGGGCTATCGAACTATGGCTACACCTTC.

The V and J genes are TRBV7-6 and TRBJ2-5; 7 nucleotides align to TRBD1. The V gene end was trimmed by 5 bases and the J gene end by 4 bases; junction bases not matched to a gene: 10. Germline V gene lookup returns CDR1 SGHVS and CDR2 FNYEAQ. CDR3 size: 15 residues. The CDR3 nucleotides read TGTGCCAGCAGCGGCACAGGGGAGTGGGTAGAGACCCAGTACTTC. This codes for CASSGTGEWVETQYF.

V usage is TRBV7-2 and J usage is TRBJ2-7; D is unclear. The length of the CDR3 is 14 residues. The V gene's germline CDR1 is SGHTA and CDR2 FQGNSA. Trimming took off 3 bases at V and 4 bases at J, with 13 bases between the two ends. CDR3 DNA sequence: TGTGCCAGCAGCTTTGGTCGATTATATTACGAGCAGTACTTC. Translating it yields CASSFGRLYYEQYF.

This clone was seen a few times. V gene TRBV7-9 combines with J gene TRBJ1-1; 8 bases align to TRBD1. Unmatched junction bases numbered 10, after V lost 5 bases and J lost 11 bases. The CDR3 has 13 amino acids. Germline CDR1 reads SEHNR; CDR2 reads FQNEAQ (reference sequence). The CDR3 nucleotides read TGTGCCAGCAGCCCCCAGGGGGCGTTACGGGCTTTCTTT. Its translation is CASSPQGALRAFF.

This clone has just a few counts. The J gene is TRBJ2-1, the V gene TRBV5-4, with D perhaps being TRBD1 or TRBD2 (5 bases each). The CDR3 contains 16 residues. Germline-derived CDR1 and CDR2 are SGHNT and YYREEE (reference sequence). V dropped 3 bases and J dropped 4 bases, with 17 bases sitting between them. The DNA for the CDR3 is TGTGCCAGCAGCTCGGGGCAAGCGAGGACTTACAATGAGCAGTTCTTC. This translates into CASSSGQARTYNEQFF. Together with reference TRBV5-4 and TRBJ2-1, the CDR3 gives the full variable domain: ETGVTQSPTHLIKTRGQQVTLRCSSQSGHNTVSWYQQALGQGPQFIFQYYREEENGRGNFPPRFSGLQFPNYSSELNVNALELDDSALYLCASSSGQARTYNEQFFGPGTRLTVL.